This T cell receptor (beta chain) was profiled in a study of T cell repertoires in cytomegalovirus infection. The V end lost 5 bases, the J end lost 1 base, and 8 bases lay between the germline ends. CDR3 length equals 12 residues. Germline assignment: CDR1 SQVTM and CDR2 ANQGSEA. Each CDR3 protein gets one entry after TCRdb re-called the reads with MiXCR. The sample has about 450,000 distinct CDR3 sequences, 31% seen once. Sequenced: PBMCs. This clonotype originated in a human donor in good health (CMV status not recorded). Some clones in this sample may be carry-over from other donors' samples. The chain links TRBV29-1 to TRBJ1-1, with no clear D. CDR3 nucleotide sequence: TGCAGCGTTCAGACACCGAACACTGAAGCTTTCTTT. Encoded protein: CSVQTPNTEAFF.